The TCR beta chain described here comes from a study of CD8+CD57+ T cells in acquired aplastic anemia. Overall study context: Sorted CD4+ and CD8+ cell DNA averaged 3.2 ug.

The use of genomic DNA as template underpinned the TCR beta VDJ and CDR3 profiling. A single record per CDR3 protein comes from TCRdb applying MiXCR to the reads. The sample lists around 200,000 distinct CDR3 sequences, approximately 65% occurring once. With V trimmed by 4 bases and J by 15 bases, 15 bases remained unmatched. The germline gives CDR1 DFQATT, CDR2 SNEGSKA (reference sequence). The CDR3 consists of 13 residues. Study-wide findings and caveats: Both patients and controls carried the same twenty-nine CD8+ CDR3 sequences.

Note on this clonotype: Antigen unknown.

Individuals selected for sequencing had exhibited CD8+CD57+ cell expansion on flow cytometry. Each patient carried a diagnosis of severe acquired aplastic anemia. Sequenced: sorted CD4+, CD8+, or CD8+CD57+ T cells (not recorded which) from PBMCs. The origin of this receptor is a human donor with aplastic anemia. The chain couples TRBV20-1 to TRBJ2-1; 7 nucleotides align to TRBD1. The CDR3 DNA reads as TGCAGTGCTACAGCCTACCCCGACAGGGACATGTTCTTC. As protein: CSATAYPDRDMFF.